The rows below give T cell receptor beta chains drawn from one sample of a study of T cells in Graves' hyperthyroidism and ophthalmopathy. TCRdb independently ran MiXCR on the multiplex PCR reads; one entry per CDR3 protein. The sample holds around 390,000 distinct CDR3 sequences, roughly 15% seen once. The material sequenced was blood. These receptors were obtained from a woman aged 25 to 39 with Graves' ophthalmopathy. Each CDR3 is given with its conserved first and last residue. The D gene is left open where the match is weak. The size of a clone is reported for some rows only, either as once, few or many, or as a class for expanded clones.

- | 15 | TRBJ2-2 | TRBV28 | many | CASSKGGQGTGELFF | TGTGCCAGCAGTAAGGGGGGGCAGGGCACCGGGGAGCTGTTTTTT
- | 16 | TRBJ2-3 | TRBV5-1 | many | CASSNGLSGPTDTQYF | TGCGCCAGCAGCAACGGACTAAGCGGTCCCACAGATACGCAGTATTTT
- | 16 | TRBJ2-5 | TRBV12-3/TRBV12-4 | many | CASSLVLGGRQETQYF | TGTGCCAGCAGTTTAGTGTTGGGCGGCCGGCAAGAGACCCAGTACTTC
TRBD1 | 18 | TRBJ2-7 | TRBV6-1 | few | CARNDGTGRSGSSAKQYF | TGTGCCAGAAATGACGGGACAGGTCGATCGGGGTCGAGCGCGAAGCAGTACTTC
- | 16 | TRBJ2-3 | TRBV2 | many | CASSVSGRGRTDTQYF | TGTGCCAGCAGTGTTTCGGGCAGGGGTAGGACAGATACGCAGTATTTT
- | 14 | TRBJ2-7 | TRBV28 | - | CASSPPVTSYEQYF | TGTGCCAGCAGCCCCCCCGTCACCTCCTACGAGCAGTACTTC
- | 13 | TRBJ2-5 | TRBV20-1 | many | CSAPLAVRETQYF | TGCAGTGCCCCTCTAGCCGTCAGGGAGACCCAGTACTTC
- | 14 | TRBJ2-1 | TRBV2 | few | CASSRGGRDGEQFF | TGTGCCAGCAGCAGAGGGGGGCGAGACGGTGAGCAGTTCTTC
- | 14 | TRBJ1-4 | TRBV3-1 | - | CASSLRDTDEKLFF | TGTGCCAGCAGCCTACGGGACACCGATGAAAAACTGTTTTTT
- | 11 | TRBJ2-3 | TRBV7-3 | many | CASSSRHTQYF | TGTGCCAGCAGCTCCCGCCATACGCAGTATTTT
- | 13 | TRBJ2-7 | TRBV19 | - | CASSRLDGYEQYF | TGTGCCAGTAGTCGCCTCGACGGATACGAGCAGTACTTC
- | 13 | TRBJ1-1 | TRBV7-9 | many | CASSLQPGAEAFF | TGTGCCAGCAGCTTACAGCCAGGAGCCGAAGCTTTCTTT
TRBD1 | 15 | TRBJ1-2 | TRBV6-1 | many | CASSEWGQGPYGYTF | TGTGCCAGCAGTGAATGGGGACAGGGGCCCTATGGCTACACCTTC
TRBD1 | 16 | TRBJ1-2 | TRBV6-5 | many | CASSYTQQGSNYGYTF | TGTGCCAGCAGTTACACACAACAGGGGTCTAACTATGGCTACACCTTC
TRBD2 | 17 | TRBJ2-3 | TRBV7-9 | - | CASSMPSGGVLTDTQYF | TGTGCCAGCAGCATGCCTAGCGGGGGCGTTTTAACAGATACGCAGTATTTT
- | 14 | TRBJ1-4 | TRBV5-1 | few | CASSFRGTNEKLFF | TGCGCCAGCAGCTTTAGGGGGACTAATGAAAAACTGTTTTTT
- | 12 | TRBJ1-1 | TRBV30 | many | CAYPKTDSEAFF | TGTGCCTACCCGAAAACAGACAGCGAAGCTTTCTTT
TRBD1 | 14 | TRBJ1-5 | TRBV12-3/TRBV12-4 | many | CASSSTGGGQPQHF | TGTGCCAGCAGCTCGACAGGGGGTGGTCAGCCCCAGCATTTT
- | 12 | TRBJ1-5 | TRBV6-1 | many | CASSTVNQPQHF | TGTGCCAGCAGCACAGTTAATCAGCCCCAGCATTTT
- | 13 | TRBJ2-5 | TRBV20-1 | many | CSAPMTVEETQYF | TGCAGTGCTCCAATGACAGTGGAAGAGACCCAGTACTTC
- | 11 | TRBJ2-7 | TRBV2 | many | CASSGSYEQYF | TGTGCCAGCAGTGGCAGCTACGAGCAGTACTTC
TRBD1 | 13 | TRBJ1-1 | TRBV3-1 | - | CASSTQGRTEAFF | TGTGCCAGCAGCACACAGGGGCGGACTGAAGCTTTCTTT
- | 13 | TRBJ1-2 | TRBV24-1 | many | CATSETGYYGYTF | TGTGCCACCAGTGAAACCGGATACTATGGCTACACCTTC
TRBD1 | 15 | TRBJ1-2 | TRBV5-1 | - | CASSHEGQGNDGYTF | TGCGCCAGCAGCCACGAGGGACAGGGGAACGATGGCTACACCTTC
- | 18 | TRBJ2-3 | TRBV27 | many | CATAAPNFGTHSTDTQYF | TGTGCCACCGCCGCCCCGAATTTCGGGACACATAGCACAGATACGCAGTATTTT
- | 15 | TRBJ1-1 | TRBV19 | - | CASSEGGDLNTEAFF | TGTGCCAGTAGTGAGGGGGGGGACTTGAACACTGAAGCTTTCTTT
TRBD2 | 19 | TRBJ2-3 | TRBV20-1 | many | CSARDGGLAGGPSTDTQYF | TGCAGTGCTAGAGACGGGGGTCTAGCGGGGGGGCCTAGCACAGATACGCAGTATTTT
- | 14 | TRBJ1-1 | TRBV9 | - | CASSGGQPSTEAFF | TGTGCCAGCAGCGGAGGACAGCCGTCTACTGAAGCTTTCTTT
- | 17 | TRBJ2-5 | TRBV3-1 | many | CASSLPGDVGGPETQYF | TGTGCCAGCAGCCTCCCCGGGGACGTGGGGGGCCCGGAGACCCAGTACTTC
- | 14 | TRBJ1-4 | TRBV28 | - | CASSLRTPNEKLFF | TGTGCCAGCAGTTTAAGGACACCGAATGAAAAACTGTTTTTT
TRBD1 | 13 | TRBJ2-7 | TRBV6-1 | once | CASNPQGVYEQYF | TGTGCCAGCAACCCCCAGGGGGTTTACGAGCAGTACTTC
- | 16 | TRBJ2-1 | TRBV14 | few | CASSQMTGTQYNEQFF | TGTGCCAGCAGCCAGATGACCGGGACCCAATACAATGAGCAGTTCTTC
- | 16 | TRBJ2-2 | TRBV5-5 | many | CASSLTGNSNTGELFF | TGTGCCAGCAGCTTAACAGGGAATTCGAACACCGGGGAGCTGTTTTTT
- | 15 | TRBJ1-2 | TRBV20-1 | many | CSARDGGYYNYGYTF | TGCAGTGCTAGAGATGGAGGGTATTATAACTATGGCTACACCTTC
TRBD1 | 17 | TRBJ2-2 | TRBV5-5 | many | CASSLEGQGIDTGELFF | TGTGCCAGCAGCTTAGAAGGACAGGGGATTGACACCGGGGAGCTGTTTTTT
- | 13 | TRBJ1-5 | TRBV27 | many | CASSFGRDQPQHF | TGTGCCAGCTCTTTCGGGAGGGACCAGCCCCAGCATTTT
- | 14 | TRBJ1-2 | TRBV7-6 | many | CASSLGAGNYGYTF | TGTGCCAGCAGCTTAGGGGCAGGGAACTATGGCTACACCTTC
- | 12 | TRBJ2-3 | TRBV10-3 | - | CAIRDYTDTQYF | TGTGCCATCAGGGACTACACAGATACGCAGTATTTT
- | 12 | TRBJ2-5 | TRBV5-5 | - | CASSLVSGLWYF | TGTGCCAGCAGCTTGGTTTCAGGACTGTGGTACTTC
TRBD2 | 15 | TRBJ2-1 | TRBV11-2 | - | CASSLKSSGAYEQFF | TGTGCCAGCAGCTTAAAGAGTAGCGGGGCGTATGAGCAGTTCTTC
TRBD1 | 16 | TRBJ2-2 | TRBV12-3/TRBV12-4 | many | CASSRPGQRDTGELFF | TGTGCCAGCAGCAGACCGGGACAGCGAGACACCGGGGAGCTGTTTTTT
TRBD1 | 14 | TRBJ2-2 | TRBV20-1 | - | CSARQGAVTGELFF | TGCAGTGCTAGGCAGGGGGCGGTAACCGGGGAGCTGTTTTTT
TRBD1 | 16 | TRBJ1-2 | TRBV6-2/TRBV6-3 | - | CASRRRQGAANCGYTF | TGTGCCAGCAGAAGGAGACAGGGGGCGGCTAACTGTGGCTACACCTTC
- | 13 | TRBJ2-7 | TRBV6-1 | many | CASSYGRTYEQYF | TGTGCCAGCAGTTACGGGCGGACGTACGAGCAGTACTTC
- | 16 | TRBJ2-2 | TRBV7-2 | many | CASRWYRDKNTGELFF | TGTGCCAGCAGATGGTACCGGGACAAGAACACCGGGGAGCTGTTTTTT
- | 16 | TRBJ1-3 | TRBV12-5 | many | CASGPAKSFSGNTIYF | TGTGCTAGTGGTCCGGCTAAGAGTTTTTCTGGAAACACCATATATTTT
TRBD2 | 14 | TRBJ2-7 | TRBV5-1 | few | CASAEASGGYEQYF | TGCGCCAGCGCGGAAGCTAGCGGGGGTTACGAGCAGTACTTC
TRBD1 | 15 | TRBJ1-2 | TRBV6-1 | few | CASSPGDSAPGGYTF | TGTGCCAGCAGCCCCGGGGACAGCGCACCGGGTGGCTACACCTTC
- | 13 | TRBJ2-7 | TRBV3-1 | - | CAISPSAAHEQYF | TGTGCCATCAGCCCCTCGGCGGCTCACGAGCAGTACTTC
TRBD2 | 14 | TRBJ2-1 | TRBV20-1 | once | CSAKYLAGANEQFF | TGCAGTGCTAAATATCTAGCGGGGGCTAATGAGCAGTTCTTC
TRBD1 | 15 | TRBJ1-1 | TRBV11-3 | - | CASSPRQGEFTEAFF | TGTGCCAGCAGCCCCAGACAGGGGGAATTTACTGAAGCTTTCTTT
- | 16 | TRBJ1-3 | TRBV11-2 | many | CASSSPLGDSGNTIYF | TGTGCCAGCAGCTCCCCCCTAGGGGACTCTGGAAACACCATATATTTT
TRBD1 | 12 | TRBJ1-2 | TRBV30 | - | CAWKSGGSGYTF | TGTGCCTGGAAGTCAGGGGGGAGCGGCTACACCTTC
- | 13 | TRBJ1-1 | TRBV11-3 | many | CASSLAEGTEAFF | TGTGCCAGCAGCTTAGCGGAAGGCACTGAAGCTTTCTTT
- | 15 | TRBJ2-5 | TRBV14 | few | CASSQPYGAQETQYF | TGTGCCAGCAGCCAACCCTACGGGGCACAAGAGACCCAGTACTTC
- | 18 | TRBJ1-6 | TRBV27 | many | CASSPPRVGSSYNSPLHF | TGTGCCAGCAGTCCTCCCCGCGTGGGGAGCTCCTATAATTCACCCCTCCACTTT
- | 13 | TRBJ2-1 | TRBV9 | few | CASSRLVHSEQFF | TGTGCCAGCAGCCGACTAGTCCACAGTGAGCAGTTCTTC